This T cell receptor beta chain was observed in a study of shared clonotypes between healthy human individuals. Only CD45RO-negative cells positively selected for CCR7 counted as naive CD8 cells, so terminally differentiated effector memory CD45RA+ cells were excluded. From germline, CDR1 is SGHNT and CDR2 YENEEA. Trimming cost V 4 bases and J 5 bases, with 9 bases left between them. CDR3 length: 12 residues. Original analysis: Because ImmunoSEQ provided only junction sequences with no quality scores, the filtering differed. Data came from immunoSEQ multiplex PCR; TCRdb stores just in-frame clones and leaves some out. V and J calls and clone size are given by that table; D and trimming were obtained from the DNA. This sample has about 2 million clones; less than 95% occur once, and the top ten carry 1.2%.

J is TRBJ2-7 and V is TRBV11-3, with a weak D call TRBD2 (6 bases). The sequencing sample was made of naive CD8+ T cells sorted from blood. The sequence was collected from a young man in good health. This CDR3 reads CASSSGGNEQYF. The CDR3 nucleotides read TGTGCCAGCAGCTCCGGGGGAAACGAGCAGTACTTC.